This entry lists 18 T cell receptor beta chains sequenced from one sample in a study of T-cell reconstitution after alpha-beta-depleted transplantation in children. TCRbeta library construction was performed incorporating unique molecular identifiers. From the PCR reads, TCRdb called clonotypes with MiXCR, one entry per CDR3 protein. This sample has about 130,000 distinct CDR3 sequences, with roughly 10% found just once. Material: PBMCs, mostly from graft donor cells, obtained 180 days after TCRalphabeta/CD19-depleted stem cell transplant. Source of these receptors: a girl under two years old who had a stem cell transplant for combined immunodeficiency, so the T cells may come from the graft donor.

The sample holds a few counts of this clonotype. The V gene is TRBV6-2 or TRBV6-3, the J gene TRBJ2-7; tentative D call: TRBD2 (5 bases). CDR1 MNHEY and CDR2 SVGEGT come from the germline V gene. The CDR3 covers 15 residues. V lost 6 bases and J lost 2, with 17 bases in between. The CDR3 DNA reads TGTGCCAGCAGGCGGTCGAGAACGGGAACCTACGAGCAGTACTTC. It specifies CASRRSRTGTYEQYF.

This clonotype appeared a few times. The chain couples TRBV5-1 to TRBJ2-7; 7 bases align to TRBD1. Losses at the gene ends were 1 base for V and 3 bases for J; bases not matched to a gene: 7. Germline lookup yields CDR1 SGHRS and CDR2 YFSETQ. The length of the CDR3 is 15 residues. The DNA of the CDR3 is TGCGCCAGCAGCTTGCGGTCAGGGGGTATCTACGAGCAGTACTTC. This translates into CASSLRSGGIYEQYF.

The CDR3 nucleotides read TGCGCCAGCAGCTTGGACAACGGGCTCTCCTACGAGCAGTACTTC. It translates to CASSLDNGLSYEQYF. V and J are TRBV5-1 and TRBJ2-7; D ambiguous. Trimming cost V 0 bases and J 0 bases, with 10 bases left between them. This CDR3 has 15 amino acids. CDR1 and CDR2 (germline): SGHRS, YFSETQ.

The CDR3 sequence is CASSWTSGSYNEQFF. CDR3 nucleotide sequence: TGTGCCAGCAGCTGGACTAGCGGCTCCTACAATGAGCAGTTCTTC. The chain has TRBV12-3 or TRBV12-4 and TRBJ2-1; 10 nucleotides match TRBD2. The CDR3 runs 15 residues. The junction had 2 bases not matched to a gene; V was cut back by 6 bases and J by 0 bases.

In this sample, this clonotype turned up a few times. The gene calls are TRBV15 and TRBJ1-4; 8 bases fit TRBD1. The CDR3 is made up of 16 amino acids. Germline loops: CDR1 LNHNV, CDR2 YYDKDF (reference sequence). The junction had 10 bases not matched to a gene; V was cut back by 2 bases and J by 8 bases. The chain's CDR3 is CATSRLRQGREEKLFF. The CDR3 bases are TGTGCCACCAGCAGACTCCGACAGGGGCGAGAAGAAAAACTGTTTTTT.

The table lists this clonotype with a few counts. The V gene is TRBV2, the J gene TRBJ2-7; 9 bases are a match to TRBD1. The CDR3 is made up of 15 amino acids. Germline values: CDR1 SNHLY, CDR2 FYNNEI. J lost 0 bases, V lost 6 bases, and 6 bases had no gene match. The DNA of the CDR3 is TGTGCCAGCAGGGTCGGACAGGGGAGCTCCTACGAGCAGTACTTC. It codes for CASRVGQGSSYEQYF.

V is TRBV12-3 or TRBV12-4 and J is TRBJ2-5, with 8 nucleotides matching TRBD2. The CDR3 runs 17 residues. The J segment lost 3 bases and the V segment lost 3 bases, leaving 12 bases of the junction unmatched. The CDR3 DNA is TGTGCCAGCAGTTTTTTTATTGGACCGGGAGGGGAAGAGACCCAGTACTTC. Translating gives CASSFFIGPGGEETQYF.

This clonotype was counted at least ten times. This chain uses TRBV6-5 with TRBJ1-5, with 7 bases identical to TRBD1. Germline V gene data show CDR1 as MNHEY and CDR2 as SVGAGI. The V and J ends lost 5 bases and 3 bases, in that order; junction bases with no gene match: 13. The CDR3 totals 17 residues. The CDR3 bases are TGTGCCAGCAGTAACCACAGGGGCCCTTTTAACAATCAGCCCCAGCATTTT. Translating it yields CASSNHRGPFNNQPQHF.

This clonotype has a handful of counts. This chain links TRBV7-2 with TRBJ2-7; D could derive from TRBD1 or TRBD2 (5 bases each). The CDR3 is 15 amino acids. The V end was cut by 1 base, the J end by 2 bases, with 12 bases between. Germline assignment: CDR1 SGHTA and CDR2 FQGNSA. CDR3: CASSLGGTAPYEQYF. In nucleotides, the CDR3 is TGTGCCAGCAGCTTAGGGGGGACGGCCCCCTACGAGCAGTACTTC. Full variable domain (remainder filled in from reference TRBV7-2 and TRBJ2-7): GAGVSQSPSNKVTEKGKDVELRCDPISGHTALYWYRQSLGQGLEFLIYFQGNSAPDKSGLPSDRFSAERTGGSVSTLTIQRTQQEDSAVYLCASSLGGTAPYEQYFGPGTRLTVT.

This clonotype was detected ten times or more. CDR3 bases: TGCAGTGCTAGAGGGGGACAGGGTCCCACCTACGAGCAGTACTTC. Its translation: CSARGGQGPTYEQYF. The chain recombines TRBV20-1 with TRBJ2-7; 9 nucleotides line up with TRBD1. This CDR3 is 15 amino acids long. The J segment lost 2 bases and the V segment lost 1 base, leaving 6 bases of the junction unmatched. In germline, CDR1 is DFQATT, CDR2 SNEGSKA (reference sequence).

This clonotype turned up a few times. V and J are TRBV7-2 and TRBJ2-4; 10 nucleotides agree with TRBD1. V gave up 5 bases and J gave up 6 bases; unmatched junction bases: 7. The germline gives CDR1 SGHTA, CDR2 FQGNSA. The CDR3 extends over 15 amino acids. In DNA form, the CDR3 reads TGTGCCAGCAGCCAGAGGACAGGGGGAGTAAACATTCAGTACTTC. Translated: CASSQRTGGVNIQYF.

This clonotype was counted ten times or more. This chain uses TRBV12-3 or TRBV12-4 with TRBJ2-5; D ambiguous. This CDR3 spans 13 amino acids. V lost 3 bases and J 3 bases, leaving 8 bases between the germline ends. The CDR3 protein is CASSFAREETQYF. The CDR3 nucleotides are TGTGCCAGCAGTTTCGCTAGAGAAGAGACCCAGTACTTC.

This clonotype showed up many times. V usage is TRBV18 and J usage is TRBJ2-5; D uncertain. CDR1 and CDR2 from the germline V gene are KGHSH and LQKENI. The germline V and J ends were trimmed by 3 bases and 3 bases, with 2 bases remaining between them. The CDR3 length is 11 residues. The CDR3 here is CASSPEETQYF. For the CDR3, the DNA is TGTGCCAGCTCACCGGAAGAGACCCAGTACTTC.

This clonotype was seen more than once but under ten times. This rearrangement joins TRBV6-1 to TRBJ2-7, with 13 bases aligning to TRBD2. Germline V gene sequence: CDR1 MNHNS, CDR2 SASEGT. The trim removed 4 bases at V and 4 bases at J, leaving 4 bases unmatched. This CDR3 has 15 amino acids. CDR3 in DNA: TGTGCCAGCAGTGGGTGGACTAGCGGGAGTTACGAGCAGTACTTC. This encodes CASSGWTSGSYEQYF.

Only a few counts were recorded for this clonotype. This chain uses TRBV11-1 with TRBJ2-3; D not certain. Germline V lookup: CDR1 SGHAT, CDR2 FQDESV (reference sequence). V gave up 0 bases and J gave up 7 bases, with 8 bases separating them. This CDR3 has 13 amino acids. CDR3 region: CASSLAPSYTQYF. The CDR3 DNA reads as TGTGCCAGCAGCTTAGCGCCCTCATATACGCAGTATTTT.

This clonotype showed up just a few times. V usage is TRBV6-6 and J usage is TRBJ2-5, with D tentatively TRBD1 (5 bases). The CDR3 has 12 amino acids. The V end was cut by 0 bases, the J end by 7 bases, with 6 bases between. The germline V gene has CDR1 MNHNY and CDR2 SVGAGI (reference sequence). In DNA form, the CDR3 reads TGTGCCAGCAGTTACTCTCAGGGGACCCAGTACTTC. Translated, it gives CASSYSQGTQYF.

The rearrangement uses TRBV20-1 and TRBJ2-1; 12 bases map to TRBD2. V was pared by 3 bases and J by 7 bases, with 16 bases of the junction left unmatched. The CDR3 extends over 18 amino acids. The V gene's germline CDR1 is DFQATT and CDR2 SNEGSKA (reference sequence). CDR3 nucleotide sequence: TGCAGTGCTAGCCACGACTGGCTAGCGGGAGGGCCAGGGAATGAGCAGTTCTTC. As protein: CSASHDWLAGGPGNEQFF.

There are many counts of this clonotype. The V call is TRBV5-1, the J call TRBJ2-3; D may match TRBD1 or TRBD2 (6 bases each). In germline, CDR1 is SGHRS, CDR2 YFSETQ. The CDR3 sequence is 15 residues long. V lost 5 bases and J lost 2, with 15 bases in between. The CDR3 spells CASRSGALFTDTQYF. CDR3 sequence (DNA): TGCGCCAGCAGATCGGGGGCCCTCTTCACAGATACGCAGTATTTT.